This TCR beta chain was observed in a study of T cell responses to AZD1222 COVID-19 vaccine. Broader study findings: Along spike, vaccine-associated CD4 TCRs were found throughout, with dominance at 160-218 and 743-854. Donors skewed white British and female; clonal diversity was possibly underestimated.

The CDR3 spans 14 residues. The V gene's germline CDR1 is SGDLS and CDR2 YYNGEE. In the case of this clone: The antigen remains unidentified. An end of the junction does not agree with germline; a read error may underlie this.

The protocol was immunoSEQ multiplex PCR, while the TCRdb copy is restricted to in-frame clones and leaves out a portion. Among around 160,000 clones listed, around 91% were seen once. Specimen: peripheral blood, collected on day 0 of AZD1222 vaccination. The V gene is TRBV9, the J gene TRBJ2-7, with 9 bases lining up with TRBD2. The TCR sequence derives from an adult in good health. The chain's CDR3 is CPRRGGEGSYEQYF. The CDR3 bases are TGCCCCCGCCGCGGGGGGGAGGGCTCCTACGAGCAGTACTTC.